The clone carrying this T cell receptor (beta chain) came up many times. This beta chain lies outside the target of a library built for alpha chains; its clone size means little. These data are taken from a study of spatial heterogeneity in lung cancer. Study information: Every unique TCR and UMI combination, on average, appeared more than ten times in raw reads.

TCRdb re-analysed the 5' RACE reads in MiXCR, keeping a single row per CDR3 protein. The profile shows more than 9,000 distinct CDR3 sequences, roughly 6.2% of them singletons. With 5 bases clipped from V and 4 bases from J, the junction kept 4 bases outside the gene matches. CDR1 and CDR2 (germline): SGHTA, FQGTGA. The CDR3 extends over 13 amino acids. Time point denoted: sample taken at primary tumor resection. Unsorted tumor, nontumor lung tissue or cryopreserved PBMC supplied the whole RNA. The donor group consisted of under 95 patients who had untreated, early-stage non-small cell lung cancer. Sequenced here: normal lung tissue next to the tumor, sampled at surgery. This TCR was recovered from a male donor with early-stage non-small cell lung cancer. This chain links TRBV7-3 with TRBJ1-2, with 7 bases identical to TRBD1. This chain's CDR3 is CASSRGQSYGYTF. CDR3 DNA sequence: TGTGCCAGCAGCCGGGGACAGAGCTATGGCTACACCTTC. Combining the CDR3 with reference TRBV7-3 and TRBJ1-2 gives the whole variable domain GAGVSQTPSNKVTEKGKYVELRCDPISGHTALYWYRQSLGQGPEFLIYFQGTGAADDSGLPNDRFFAVRPEGSVSTLKIQRTERGDSAVYLCASSRGQSYGYTFGSGTRLTVV.